A selection of T cell receptor beta chains follows, all from one sample in a study of cytomegalovirus exposure and HLA in healthy donors. Assay: immunoSEQ multiplex PCR; the TCRdb copy retains only in-frame clones and omits some. The sample yields 130,000 to 150,000 clones, around 73% seen once. Sequences were obtained from PBMCs. Receptor source: a female donor in good health and CMV-seronegative. Both conserved end residues are part of each CDR3. Fields, in order: clone size, D gene, J gene, V gene, CDR3 DNA, CDR3 protein. D genes are given only for firm matches. The size of a clone is reported for some rows only, either as once, few or many, or as a class for expanded clones.

clone size: .
D gene: TRBD2
J gene: TRBJ2-6
V gene: TRBV27
CDR3 DNA: TGTGCCAGCAGCCAGGGGACTAGCCTTTCTGGGGCCAACGTCCTGACTTTC
CDR3 protein: CASSQGTSLSGANVLTF

clone size: few
D gene: TRBD2
J gene: TRBJ2-7
V gene: TRBV6-5
CDR3 DNA: TGTGCCAGCAGTCCCGGACACCGGGGGGTCTACGAGCAGTACTTC
CDR3 protein: CASSPGHRGVYEQYF

clone size: .
D gene: .
J gene: TRBJ2-2
V gene: TRBV5-1
CDR3 DNA: TGCGCCAGCAGCACGGATACAGGGAAAGGGGACACCGGGGAGCTGTTTTTT
CDR3 protein: CASSTDTGKGDTGELFF

clone size: .
D gene: .
J gene: TRBJ2-2
V gene: TRBV5-1
CDR3 DNA: TGCGCCAGCAGCCTCTACAGCGGGGAGCTGTTTTTT
CDR3 protein: CASSLYSGELFF

clone size: .
D gene: TRBD1
J gene: TRBJ1-1
V gene: TRBV5-6
CDR3 DNA: TGTGCCAGCAGCTTGGCCCCTCGACAGGGTTCCATGAACACTGAAGCTTTCTTT
CDR3 protein: CASSLAPRQGSMNTEAFF

clone size: .
D gene: .
J gene: TRBJ1-1
V gene: TRBV6-1
CDR3 DNA: TGTGCCACCCGTACGACAGGGAACACTGAAGCTTTCTTT
CDR3 protein: CATRTTGNTEAFF

clone size: .
D gene: TRBD1
J gene: TRBJ2-6
V gene: TRBV10-3
CDR3 DNA: TGTGCCATCGGGAAGGACAGGGGGCCTTCCTCTGGGGCCAACGTCCTGACTTTC
CDR3 protein: CAIGKDRGPSSGANVLTF

clone size: few
D gene: .
J gene: TRBJ2-5
V gene: TRBV6-4
CDR3 DNA: TGTGCCAGCAGTGCCGGCCCCGGAGAGGGTGAGACCCAGTACTTC
CDR3 protein: CASSAGPGEGETQYF

clone size: .
D gene: .
J gene: TRBJ2-3
V gene: TRBV4-1
CDR3 DNA: TGCGCCAGCAGCCAAGATGAAGCGGATACGCAGTATTTT
CDR3 protein: CASSQDEADTQYF

clone size: .
D gene: TRBD1
J gene: TRBJ2-7
V gene: TRBV28
CDR3 DNA: TGTGCCAGCCAAGTGGGACAGGTATCCGAGCAGTACTTC
CDR3 protein: CASQVGQVSEQYF

clone size: .
D gene: .
J gene: TRBJ1-5
V gene: TRBV28
CDR3 DNA: TGTGCCAACCAAAGGGCGCGGGGTCAGCCCCAGCATTTT
CDR3 protein: CANQRARGQPQHF

clone size: few
D gene: .
J gene: TRBJ2-7
V gene: TRBV5-1
CDR3 DNA: TGCGCCAGCAGCTTAACCGGGAGTGGGAACTACGAGCAGTACTTC
CDR3 protein: CASSLTGSGNYEQYF

clone size: .
D gene: TRBD1
J gene: TRBJ2-7
V gene: TRBV7-9
CDR3 DNA: TGTGCCAGCAGCCAACTCACCGGGACAGGGGGCAACTACGAGCAGTACTTC
CDR3 protein: CASSQLTGTGGNYEQYF

clone size: few
D gene: TRBD1
J gene: TRBJ1-1
V gene: TRBV29-1
CDR3 DNA: TGCAGCGTCTGGACAGGGTTGAACACTGAAGCTTTCTTT
CDR3 protein: CSVWTGLNTEAFF

clone size: .
D gene: .
J gene: TRBJ1-1
V gene: TRBV29-1
CDR3 DNA: TGCAGCGTTGAGATAGGGGTGAACACTGAAGCTTTCTTT
CDR3 protein: CSVEIGVNTEAFF

clone size: .
D gene: .
J gene: TRBJ1-2
V gene: TRBV5-6
CDR3 DNA: TGTGCCAGCAGCTTGGTAGACAGACCCAACTATGGCTACACCTTC
CDR3 protein: CASSLVDRPNYGYTF

clone size: .
D gene: .
J gene: TRBJ1-1
V gene: TRBV7-8
CDR3 DNA: TGTGCCGCCGCGGACAGACTGAACACTGAAGCTTTCTTT
CDR3 protein: CAAADRLNTEAFF

clone size: .
D gene: TRBD2
J gene: TRBJ2-2
V gene: TRBV7-8
CDR3 DNA: TGTGCCAGCAGCTTACTAGCGGGGGGCGCGAACACCGGGGAGCTGTTTTTT
CDR3 protein: CASSLLAGGANTGELFF

clone size: few
D gene: .
J gene: TRBJ1-4
V gene: TRBV6-9
CDR3 DNA: TGTGCCAGCAGTTGTGGGGCGCCTAATGAAAAACTGTTTTTT
CDR3 protein: CASSCGAPNEKLFF

clone size: .
D gene: .
J gene: TRBJ2-7
V gene: TRBV2
CDR3 DNA: TGTGCCAGCAGTGCCAGCGGGTCTTCCTACGAGCAGTACTTC
CDR3 protein: CASSASGSSYEQYF

clone size: .
D gene: .
J gene: TRBJ1-5
V gene: TRBV20-1
CDR3 DNA: TGCAGTGCCCAGGGAGGAGGACCCCAGCATTTT
CDR3 protein: CSAQGGGPQHF

clone size: .
D gene: TRBD2
J gene: TRBJ2-3
V gene: TRBV28
CDR3 DNA: TGTGCCAGCAGTTTAGTCGGGGGGGGCTACACAGATACGCAGTATTTT
CDR3 protein: CASSLVGGGYTDTQYF

clone size: .
D gene: TRBD1
J gene: TRBJ2-1
V gene: TRBV18
CDR3 DNA: TGTGCCAGCTCACCAGCCGGGACAGGGTACAATGAGCAGTTCTTC
CDR3 protein: CASSPAGTGYNEQFF

clone size: .
D gene: .
J gene: TRBJ2-1
V gene: TRBV5-1
CDR3 DNA: TGCGCCAGCAGCACCACGGTAAGCTCCTACAATGAGCAGTTCTTC
CDR3 protein: CASSTTVSSYNEQFF

clone size: .
D gene: .
J gene: TRBJ1-1
V gene: TRBV29-1
CDR3 DNA: TGCAGCGTTGAGATCGCGGGCACTGAAGCTTTCTTT
CDR3 protein: CSVEIAGTEAFF

clone size: .
D gene: .
J gene: TRBJ1-1
V gene: TRBV5-1
CDR3 DNA: TGCGCCAGCAGCATTACCGACAGGAACACTGAAGCTTTCTTT
CDR3 protein: CASSITDRNTEAFF

clone size: .
D gene: .
J gene: TRBJ1-2
V gene: TRBV5-1
CDR3 DNA: TGCGCCAGCAGCTTGTCTGTCACTACCCCCTATGGCTACACCTTC
CDR3 protein: CASSLSVTTPYGYTF

clone size: .
D gene: .
J gene: TRBJ1-2
V gene: TRBV19
CDR3 DNA: TGTGCCAGTACCCTCCACGGGGCTAACTATGGCTACACCTTC
CDR3 protein: CASTLHGANYGYTF

clone size: .
D gene: .
J gene: TRBJ1-2
V gene: TRBV6-6
CDR3 DNA: TGTGCCAGCAGTCTCTCACCGGGACACCATAATGGCTACACCTTC
CDR3 protein: CASSLSPGHHNGYTF

clone size: .
D gene: TRBD1
J gene: TRBJ2-6
V gene: TRBV7-6
CDR3 DNA: TGTGCCAGCAGCTTAGCGTCTGCAGGGGGCGCGGGGGGGGCCAACGTCCTGACTTTC
CDR3 protein: CASSLASAGGAGGANVLTF

clone size: .
D gene: .
J gene: TRBJ2-3
V gene: TRBV11-2
CDR3 DNA: TGTGCCAGCAGCGCTAGACCCTCCGGGATGTATTTT
CDR3 protein: CASSARPSGMYF

clone size: .
D gene: .
J gene: TRBJ1-1
V gene: TRBV28
CDR3 DNA: TGTGCCAGCAGTGTGAGGGGGTACGCTGAAGCTTTCTTT
CDR3 protein: CASSVRGYAEAFF

clone size: few
D gene: .
J gene: TRBJ1-1
V gene: TRBV2
CDR3 DNA: TGTGCCAGCAGTGTGTTGAAGGGGACTGAAGCTTTCTTT
CDR3 protein: CASSVLKGTEAFF

clone size: .
D gene: .
J gene: TRBJ2-2
V gene: TRBV5-5
CDR3 DNA: TGTGCCAGCAATCGGGTCGTTGGCAGAACCACCGGGGAGCTGTTTTTT
CDR3 protein: CASNRVVGRTTGELFF

clone size: .
D gene: .
J gene: TRBJ1-5
V gene: TRBV4-1
CDR3 DNA: TGCGCCAGCAGCCAAGAGGAAACAGGGCGGCAGCCCCAGCATTTT
CDR3 protein: CASSQEETGRQPQHF

clone size: .
D gene: TRBD2
J gene: TRBJ2-3
V gene: TRBV28
CDR3 DNA: TGTGCCAGCAGTTTTCTAGCGGGAGGCGCAGATACGCAGTATTTT
CDR3 protein: CASSFLAGGADTQYF

clone size: few
D gene: .
J gene: TRBJ2-3
V gene: TRBV7-3
CDR3 DNA: TGTGCCAGCAGCTTGACACCCACAGATACGCAGTATTTT
CDR3 protein: CASSLTPTDTQYF

clone size: once
D gene: .
J gene: TRBJ1-1
V gene: TRBV25-1
CDR3 DNA: TGTGCCAGCAGTGAAGTGGGGGAGGGGGCTTTCTTT
CDR3 protein: CASSEVGEGAFF

clone size: .
D gene: TRBD2
J gene: TRBJ2-1
V gene: TRBV29-1
CDR3 DNA: TGCAGCGTTCGGAGCGGGGACTACAATGAGCAGTTCTTC
CDR3 protein: CSVRSGDYNEQFF

clone size: .
D gene: TRBD2
J gene: TRBJ2-7
V gene: TRBV5-4
CDR3 DNA: TGTGCCAGCAGCTTGGGGACTAGCGGAGCCTACGAGCAGTACTTC
CDR3 protein: CASSLGTSGAYEQYF

clone size: .
D gene: .
J gene: TRBJ1-3
V gene: TRBV28
CDR3 DNA: TGTGCCAGCAGTTTCGCAGGGGCAGGAAACACCATATATTTT
CDR3 protein: CASSFAGAGNTIYF

clone size: .
D gene: .
J gene: TRBJ1-1
V gene: TRBV5-8
CDR3 DNA: TGTGCCAGCAGCTTGGGGGGAGGAACTGAAGCTTTCTTT
CDR3 protein: CASSLGGGTEAFF

clone size: .
D gene: TRBD2
J gene: TRBJ2-5
V gene: TRBV7-3
CDR3 DNA: TGTGCCAGCAGCTTCGGGAGGGGAGAGACCCAGTACTTC
CDR3 protein: CASSFGRGETQYF

clone size: .
D gene: TRBD1
J gene: TRBJ1-6
V gene: TRBV18
CDR3 DNA: TGTGCCAGCTCACCCCTTCGGACAGGGGATTCACCCCTCCACTTT
CDR3 protein: CASSPLRTGDSPLHF

clone size: .
D gene: .
J gene: TRBJ2-7
V gene: TRBV27
CDR3 DNA: TGTGCCAGCAGGGTACAGGGAAGGGACGAGCAGTACTTC
CDR3 protein: CASRVQGRDEQYF

clone size: .
D gene: TRBD1
J gene: TRBJ1-2
V gene: TRBV7-3
CDR3 DNA: TGTGCCAGCAGCTTCGGGACAGGGGGCCTTAACTATGGCTACACCTTC
CDR3 protein: CASSFGTGGLNYGYTF

clone size: .
D gene: .
J gene: TRBJ1-2
V gene: TRBV16
CDR3 DNA: TGTGCCAGCAGCCGTACTAAACAGGGAAACTATGGCTACACCTTC
CDR3 protein: CASSRTKQGNYGYTF

clone size: .
D gene: TRBD2
J gene: TRBJ2-3
V gene: TRBV18
CDR3 DNA: TGTGCCAGCTCACCACTAGCGGGCGAGGATACGCAGTATTTT
CDR3 protein: CASSPLAGEDTQYF

clone size: .
D gene: TRBD1
J gene: TRBJ1-5
V gene: TRBV18
CDR3 DNA: TGTGCCAGCTCACCAGTTAGGGCGACAGGGGGTTATAGCAATCAGCCCCAGCATTTT
CDR3 protein: CASSPVRATGGYSNQPQHF

clone size: once
D gene: .
J gene: TRBJ1-5
V gene: TRBV2
CDR3 DNA: TGTGCCAGCAGGTTAGGAGGGGGCAATCAGCCCCAGCATTTT
CDR3 protein: CASRLGGGNQPQHF

clone size: .
D gene: .
J gene: TRBJ2-7
V gene: TRBV5-4
CDR3 DNA: TGTGCCAGCAGCTTGGTTCTAGCGAGGGAGCAGTACTTC
CDR3 protein: CASSLVLAREQYF

clone size: .
D gene: TRBD1
J gene: TRBJ2-7
V gene: TRBV7-9
CDR3 DNA: TGTGCCAGCAGCTTAGCGACATTGACAGGGAGCTCCTACGAGCAGTACTTC
CDR3 protein: CASSLATLTGSSYEQYF